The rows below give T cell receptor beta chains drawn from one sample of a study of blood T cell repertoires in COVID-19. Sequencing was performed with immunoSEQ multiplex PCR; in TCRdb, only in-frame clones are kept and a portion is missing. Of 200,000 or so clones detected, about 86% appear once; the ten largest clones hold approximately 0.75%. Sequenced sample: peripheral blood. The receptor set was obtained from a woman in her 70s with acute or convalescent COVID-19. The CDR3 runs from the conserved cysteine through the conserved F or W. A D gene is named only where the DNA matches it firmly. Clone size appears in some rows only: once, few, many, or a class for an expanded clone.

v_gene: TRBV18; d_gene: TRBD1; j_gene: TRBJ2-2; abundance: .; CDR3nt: TGTGCCAGCTCGAGGCAGGGGGCGCGAAACACCGGGGAGCTGTTTTTT; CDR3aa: CASSRQGARNTGELFF
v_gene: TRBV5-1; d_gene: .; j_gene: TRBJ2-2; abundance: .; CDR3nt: TGCGCCAGCAGCTTAGACACCCCCACCGGGGAGCTGTTTTTT; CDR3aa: CASSLDTPTGELFF
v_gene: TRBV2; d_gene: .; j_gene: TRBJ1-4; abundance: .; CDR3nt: TGTGCCAGCACCCTGTCAGGGGCTAATGAAAAACTGTTTTTT; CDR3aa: CASTLSGANEKLFF
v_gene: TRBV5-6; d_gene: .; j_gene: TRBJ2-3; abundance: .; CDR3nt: TGTGCCAGCAGCCCCCCCGCCGGGGATACGCAGTATTTT; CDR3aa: CASSPPAGDTQYF
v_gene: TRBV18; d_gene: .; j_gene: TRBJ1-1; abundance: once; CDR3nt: TGTGCCAGCTCACCAGTCCAATCTGAAGCTTTCTTT; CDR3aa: CASSPVQSEAFF
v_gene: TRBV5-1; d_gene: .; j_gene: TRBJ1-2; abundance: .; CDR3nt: TGCGCCAGCAGCTTGGCAGGGCGTGGCTATGGCTACACCTTC; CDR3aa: CASSLAGRGYGYTF
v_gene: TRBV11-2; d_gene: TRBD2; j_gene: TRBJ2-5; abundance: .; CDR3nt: TGTGCCAGCAGCTACAGCGGGGGGGAAGAGACCCAGTACTTC; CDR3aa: CASSYSGGEETQYF
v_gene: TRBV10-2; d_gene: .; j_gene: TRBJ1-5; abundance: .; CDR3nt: TGCGCCAGCATGGAGGGCAATCAGCCCCAGCATTTT; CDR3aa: CASMEGNQPQHF
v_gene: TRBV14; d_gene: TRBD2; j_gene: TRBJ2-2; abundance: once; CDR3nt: TGTGCCAGCAGCCTAGCGGGAGGGACCCCCACCGGGGAGCTGTTTTTT; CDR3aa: CASSLAGGTPTGELFF
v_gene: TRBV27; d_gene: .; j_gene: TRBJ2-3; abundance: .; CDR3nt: TGTGCCAGCACTACAGGGGGGGCGACAGATACGCAGTATTTT; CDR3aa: CASTTGGATDTQYF
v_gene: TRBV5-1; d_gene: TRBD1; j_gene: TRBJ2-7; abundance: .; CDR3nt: TGCGCCAGCAGCTTGGCCCCCGGGACAGGGCCCGAGCAGTACTTC; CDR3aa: CASSLAPGTGPEQYF
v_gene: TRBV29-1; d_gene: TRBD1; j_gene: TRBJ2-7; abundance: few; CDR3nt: TGCAGCGTTGGGGCCTCAGGGACAGGGGAGGGCGAGCAGTACTTC; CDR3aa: CSVGASGTGEGEQYF
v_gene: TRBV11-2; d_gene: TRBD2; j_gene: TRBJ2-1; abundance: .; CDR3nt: TGTGCCAGCAGCTCGGGACTAGCGGGGTCCTCCTACAATGAGCAGTTCTTC; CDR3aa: CASSSGLAGSSYNEQFF
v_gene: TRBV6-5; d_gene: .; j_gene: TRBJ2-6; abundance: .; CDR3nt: TGTGCCAGCAGGAGTCCTGCTGGGGCCAACGTCCTGACTTTC; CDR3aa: CASRSPAGANVLTF
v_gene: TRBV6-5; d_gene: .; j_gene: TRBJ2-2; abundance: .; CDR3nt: TGTGCCAGCAGTTACTCGAGCAGGCAAAACACCGGGGAGCTGTTTTTT; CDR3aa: CASSYSSRQNTGELFF
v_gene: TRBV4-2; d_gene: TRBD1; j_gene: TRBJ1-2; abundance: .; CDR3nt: TGTGCCAGCAGCCAAGAGATGACAGGGGGAGGCTACACCTTC; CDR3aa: CASSQEMTGGGYTF
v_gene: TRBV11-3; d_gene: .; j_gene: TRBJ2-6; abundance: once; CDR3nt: TGTGCCAGCAGCTTATCCTCCCTCGGGGCCAACGTCCTGACTTTC; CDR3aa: CASSLSSLGANVLTF
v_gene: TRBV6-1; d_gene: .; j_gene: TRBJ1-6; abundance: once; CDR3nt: TGTGCCAGCAGTGAAACGGTAACAGGGAACAGGGCTAATTCACCCCTCCACTTT; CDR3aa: CASSETVTGNRANSPLHF
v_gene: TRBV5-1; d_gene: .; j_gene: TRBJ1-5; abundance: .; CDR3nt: TGCGCCAGCAGTCAGGGAGGGAGCAATCAGCCCCAGCATTTT; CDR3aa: CASSQGGSNQPQHF
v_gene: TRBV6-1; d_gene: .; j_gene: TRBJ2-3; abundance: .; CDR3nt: TGTGCCAGCAGTGAATTGGGACAAACCACGCAGTATTTT; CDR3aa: CASSELGQTTQYF
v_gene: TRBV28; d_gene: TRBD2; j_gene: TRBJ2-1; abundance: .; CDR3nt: TGTGCCAGCACGTTCGGGAGGCCCAGGTACAATGAGCAGTTCTTC; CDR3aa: CASTFGRPRYNEQFF
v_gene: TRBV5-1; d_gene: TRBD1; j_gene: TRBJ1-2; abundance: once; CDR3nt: TGCGCCAGCAGCGTGGGACAGGGGGCCAATGGCTACACCTTC; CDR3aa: CASSVGQGANGYTF
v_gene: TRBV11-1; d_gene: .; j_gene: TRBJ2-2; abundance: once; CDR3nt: TGTGCCAGCAGCTTAGAACTGGCCGGGGAGCTGTTTTTT; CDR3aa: CASSLELAGELFF
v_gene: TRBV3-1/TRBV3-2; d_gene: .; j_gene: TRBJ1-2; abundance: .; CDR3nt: TGTGCCAGCAGCCGTAACAGGGAAGGCTATGGCTACACCTTC; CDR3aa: CASSRNREGYGYTF
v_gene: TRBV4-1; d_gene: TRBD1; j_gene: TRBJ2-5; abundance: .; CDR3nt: TGCGCCAGCAGCCAAGCCGGGACAGGGGTAGAGACCCAGTACTTC; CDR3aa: CASSQAGTGVETQYF
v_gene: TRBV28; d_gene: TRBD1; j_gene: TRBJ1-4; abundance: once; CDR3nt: TGTGCCAGCAGTCGTCCCGGGACAGGGATCTGGACTAATGAAAAACTGTTTTTT; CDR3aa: CASSRPGTGIWTNEKLFF